This is a list of T cell receptor beta chains from one sample in a study of T cell changes during pregnancy in multiple sclerosis. Measured with immunoSEQ multiplex PCR; TCRdb has only the in-frame clones, and not every one. This table has approximately 90,000 clones, 92% appearing once. The sequences come from peripheral blood, collected after pregnancy. Receptor source: a female donor with multiple sclerosis, enrolled in a pregnancy study. The CDR3 runs from the conserved cysteine through the conserved F or W. A D gene is named only where the DNA matches it firmly. The size field is filled for only some rows; it gives once, few, many or a size class.

- | TRBJ2-7 | - | 16 | TRBV5-1 | CASSFSSGVVSYEQYF | TGCGCCAGCAGCTTCAGTTCAGGGGTTGTGTCCTACGAGCAGTACTTC
- | TRBJ2-1 | TRBD2 | 15 | TRBV15 | CATSSKRGSYNEQFF | TGTGCCACCAGCAGCAAGCGGGGGAGTTACAATGAGCAGTTCTTC
- | TRBJ1-3 | - | 16 | TRBV6-5 | CASSYSRGKVGNTIYF | TGTGCCAGCAGTTACTCGAGGGGGAAAGTGGGAAACACCATATATTTT
- | TRBJ2-4 | - | 18 | TRBV5-6 | CASSLDSGEIRSKNIQYF | TGTGCCAGCAGCTTGGACTCAGGGGAGATTCGGTCCAAAAACATTCAGTACTTC
- | TRBJ1-2 | - | 15 | TRBV19 | CASSIFFGGVDGYTF | TGTGCCAGTAGTATATTTTTCGGAGGGGTGGATGGCTACACCTTC
- | TRBJ2-3 | TRBD1 | 14 | TRBV12-5 | CASGPGQGPDTQYF | TGTGCTAGTGGACCGGGACAGGGTCCAGATACGCAGTATTTT
- | TRBJ1-1 | - | 16 | TRBV7-9 | CASSFSSGGWDTEAFF | TGTGCCAGCAGCTTTAGCTCGGGGGGCTGGGACACTGAAGCTTTCTTT
- | TRBJ1-1 | - | 12 | TRBV7-2 | CASNGGGTEAFF | TGTGCCAGCAATGGGGGAGGGACTGAAGCTTTCTTT
- | TRBJ2-7 | TRBD1 | 16 | TRBV19 | CASSSRAGTGPYEQYF | TGTGCCAGTAGTTCTCGCGCCGGGACAGGGCCCTACGAGCAGTACTTC
- | TRBJ2-7 | TRBD1 | 14 | TRBV2 | CASSGQGSSYEQYF | TGTGCCAGCAGTGGACAGGGATCCTCCTACGAGCAGTACTTC
- | TRBJ2-7 | - | 14 | TRBV6-1 | CASSEGRSSYEQYF | TGTGCCAGCAGTGAAGGACGGAGCTCCTACGAGCAGTACTTC
- | TRBJ2-1 | - | 11 | TRBV7-6 | CASSLSREQFF | TGTGCCAGCAGCTTGTCGAGGGAGCAGTTCTTC
- | TRBJ1-1 | - | 16 | TRBV18 | CASSSGFTRRVTEAFF | TGTGCCAGCTCATCAGGCTTTACGAGGCGGGTCACTGAAGCTTTCTTT
- | TRBJ2-1 | TRBD1 | 17 | TRBV19 | CASSTTIGTGSGDEQFF | TGTGCCAGTAGTACTACAATTGGGACAGGGAGTGGGGATGAGCAGTTCTTC
- | TRBJ2-1 | TRBD2 | 15 | TRBV7-9 | CASTGGESAYNEQFF | TGTGCCAGCACTGGGGGGGAGTCGGCCTACAATGAGCAGTTCTTC
- | TRBJ1-4 | TRBD1 | 19 | TRBV5-1 | CASSFARTGGTTTNEKLFF | TGCGCCAGCAGCTTTGCGAGGACAGGAGGTACAACTACTAATGAAAAACTGTTTTTT
- | TRBJ1-2 | TRBD1 | 14 | TRBV19 | CASSPGTGDYGYTF | TGTGCCAGTAGCCCAGGCACAGGGGACTATGGCTACACCTTC
- | TRBJ1-5 | - | 15 | TRBV5-6 | CASSSGPGSNQPQHF | TGTGCCAGCAGCAGCGGACCGGGAAGCAATCAGCCCCAGCATTTT
- | TRBJ2-3 | TRBD1 | 15 | TRBV4-2 | CASSFQRQGMNTQYF | TGTGCCAGCAGCTTTCAAAGACAGGGAATGAATACGCAGTATTTT
- | TRBJ2-3 | TRBD2 | 15 | TRBV5-1 | CASSSQLADTDTQYF | TGCGCCAGCAGCTCCCAACTAGCGGACACAGATACGCAGTATTTT
- | TRBJ1-2 | - | 18 | TRBV11-2 | CASSPHAQGGPPGYGYTF | TGTGCCAGCAGCCCTCATGCACAGGGCGGCCCTCCGGGCTATGGCTACACCTTC
- | TRBJ2-1 | TRBD2 | 11 | TRBV2 | CALAGDNEQFF | TGTGCCTTGGCGGGGGACAATGAGCAGTTCTTC
- | TRBJ1-1 | - | 14 | TRBV7-9 | CASSMYQGNTEAFF | TGTGCCAGCAGCATGTACCAGGGGAACACTGAAGCTTTCTTT
- | TRBJ2-3 | TRBD2 | 16 | TRBV9 | CASSVGTSGREDTQYF | TGTGCCAGCAGCGTCGGGACTAGCGGGAGGGAAGATACGCAGTATTTT
- | TRBJ1-5 | - | 15 | TRBV4-1 | CASSLEPLTNQPQHF | TGCGCCAGCAGCCTGGAGCCGCTGACCAATCAGCCCCAGCATTTT
- | TRBJ2-5 | TRBD2 | 18 | TRBV15 | CATSRPSGGDRYQETQYF | TGTGCCACCAGCAGACCTAGCGGGGGGGATAGGTACCAAGAGACCCAGTACTTC
- | TRBJ1-2 | - | 11 | TRBV25-1 | CASTTGYGYTF | TGTGCCAGCACCACAGGGTATGGCTACACCTTC
- | TRBJ2-5 | - | 14 | TRBV19 | CASSINRLQETQYF | TGTGCCAGTAGTATCAATCGGTTACAAGAGACCCAGTACTTC
- | TRBJ1-5 | - | 12 | TRBV30 | CAWSLSDQPQHF | TGTGCCTGGAGTTTGTCCGATCAGCCCCAGCATTTT
- | TRBJ1-1 | - | 16 | TRBV6-5 | CASSYSIAGLNTEAFF | TGTGCCAGCAGTTACTCGATCGCAGGTTTGAACACTGAAGCTTTCTTT
- | TRBJ2-4 | TRBD1 | 14 | TRBV4-3 | CASSQVTGSFIQYF | TGCGCCAGCAGCCAAGTGACAGGGTCTTTCATTCAGTACTTC
- | TRBJ2-3 | - | 15 | TRBV11-2 | CASSLVLGGTDTQYF | TGTGCCAGCAGCTTAGTTCTGGGAGGAACAGATACGCAGTATTTT
- | TRBJ2-7 | TRBD1 | 13 | TRBV18 | CASSLTGGYEQYF | TGTGCCAGCTCCCTTACAGGGGGCTACGAGCAGTACTTC
- | TRBJ2-1 | TRBD1 | 16 | TRBV6-4 | CASSEIGGTGTGEQFF | TGTGCCAGCAGTGAGATTGGGGGGACAGGGACCGGTGAGCAGTTCTTC
- | TRBJ1-2 | - | 12 | TRBV7-9 | CASSLGRGGYTF | TGTGCCAGCAGCTTAGGTAGGGGAGGCTACACCTTC
once | TRBJ2-7 | TRBD1 | 17 | TRBV19 | CASSIPSRTGPGYEQYF | TGTGCCAGTAGTATCCCCTCTAGGACAGGGCCGGGCTACGAGCAGTACTTC
- | TRBJ2-5 | TRBD2 | 15 | TRBV6-5 | CASSYSAGDTETQYF | TGTGCCAGCAGTTACTCAGCGGGGGACACTGAGACCCAGTACTTC
- | TRBJ1-5 | - | 13 | TRBV7-8 | CASSLDGIQPQHF | TGTGCCAGCAGCTTAGACGGGATACAGCCCCAGCATTTT
- | TRBJ2-6 | - | 14 | TRBV30 | CAWIEASGANVLTF | TGTGCCTGGATCGAAGCCTCTGGGGCCAACGTCCTGACTTTC
- | TRBJ1-1 | - | 15 | TRBV5-1 | CASSLQGRTNTEAFF | TGCGCCAGCAGCTTACAGGGAAGGACGAACACTGAAGCTTTCTTT
- | TRBJ1-2 | - | 12 | TRBV19 | CASSIDYNGYTF | TGTGCCAGTAGTATAGACTATAATGGCTACACCTTC
once | TRBJ1-2 | - | 14 | TRBV18 | CASSPRTEDYGYTF | TGTGCCAGCTCACCGAGGACAGAGGACTATGGCTACACCTTC
- | TRBJ2-1 | TRBD2 | 15 | TRBV7-6 | CASSLGGGSLDEQFF | TGTGCCAGCAGCTTAGGGGGCGGGAGTCTCGATGAGCAGTTCTTC
- | TRBJ2-7 | - | 14 | TRBV6-1 | CASRHRGGNYEQYF | TGTGCCAGCAGACACAGGGGGGGTAACTACGAGCAGTACTTC
- | TRBJ2-3 | - | 15 | TRBV5-1 | CASSHEDFRPDTQYF | TGCGCCAGCAGCCACGAGGACTTTCGTCCAGATACGCAGTATTTT
- | TRBJ2-5 | - | 11 | TRBV29-1 | CSVESRETQYF | TGCAGCGTTGAGTCCCGGGAGACCCAGTACTTC
- | TRBJ1-2 | TRBD1 | 14 | TRBV19 | CASNDRVYNYGYTF | TGTGCCAGTAACGACAGGGTTTATAACTATGGCTACACCTTC
- | TRBJ2-5 | - | 13 | TRBV6-5 | CASSFSRQETQYF | TGTGCCAGCAGTTTTTCGAGGCAAGAGACCCAGTACTTC
- | TRBJ1-6 | TRBD1 | 15 | TRBV27 | CASRWDRAGNSPLHF | TGTGCCAGCAGATGGGACAGGGCGGGTAATTCACCCCTCCACTTT
- | TRBJ1-5 | - | 13 | TRBV7-2 | CASSQQGSQPQHF | TGTGCCAGCAGCCAGCAGGGAAGCCAGCCCCAGCATTTT